These 18 T cell receptor beta chains were sequenced from one sample in a study. TCRdb reprocessed the 5' RACE reads via MiXCR and lists one record per CDR3 protein. The data contain around 50,000 distinct CDR3 sequences, around 26% of them singletons. Sequenced sample: tumor-infiltrating memory CD4+ T cells sorted from the breast tumor. Indicated subset: memory CD4+ T cells, CD4+CD45RO+CD25-. Receptors were obtained from a female donor with breast cancer.

This clonotype rates as medium-sized. This chain links TRBV7-9 with TRBJ2-5, with 7 positions matching TRBD1. The CDR3 is made up of 15 amino acids. CDR1 and CDR2 from the germline V gene are SEHNR and FQNEAQ (reference sequence). Trimming removed 5 bases from V and 2 bases from J; junction bases left unmatched: 8. The CDR3 DNA reads TGTGCCAGCAGCGTGACCGGGACAGTACAAGAGACCCAGTACTTC. Translation: CASSVTGTVQETQYF.

In this sample, this clonotype turned up a few times. V gene TRBV2 combines with J gene TRBJ2-3; D is unresolved. Trimming pared 3 bases from V and 2 bases from J, leaving 9 bases between. Germline values: CDR1 SNHLY, CDR2 FYNNEI. The CDR3 length is 14 residues. CDR3 loop: CASSEGYDTDTQYF. In nucleotides, the CDR3 is TGTGCCAGCAGTGAGGGCTACGACACAGATACGCAGTATTTT.

A few counts support this clonotype. The V gene is TRBV10-2, the J gene TRBJ2-7; 8 nucleotides match TRBD1. CDR3 size: 14 residues. Germline V gene sequence: CDR1 WSHSY, CDR2 SAAADI. With V trimmed by 2 bases and J by 3 bases, 3 bases remained unmatched. CDR3 sequence (DNA): TGCGCCAGCAGTGAGGACAGGGGATTCTACGAGCAGTACTTC. It yields the protein CASSEDRGFYEQYF.

V is TRBV19 and J is TRBJ2-1; 7 bases are a match to TRBD1. V dropped 4 bases and J dropped 12; count of bases not matched to a gene: 6. CDR3 size: 12 residues. Germline V gene lookup returns CDR1 LNHDA and CDR2 SQIVND (reference sequence). This CDR3 is CASSNDREGQFF. In DNA form, the CDR3 reads TGTGCCAGTAGTAACGACAGGGAAGGGCAGTTCTTC.

CDR3 in amino acids: CASRAGTGLYEQYF. The CDR3 nucleotides are TGCGCCAGTCGCGCGGGGACAGGGCTCTACGAGCAGTACTTC. V is TRBV5-1 and J is TRBJ2-7; TRBD1 matches at 9 bases. The V gene end was trimmed by 8 bases and the J gene end by 3 bases; junction bases not matched to a gene: 9. The CDR3 totals 14 residues. The germline gives CDR1 SGHRS, CDR2 YFSETQ. Using reference TRBV5-1 and TRBJ2-7 for the parts outside the CDR3, the full variable domain is KAGVTQTPRYLIKTRGQQVTLSCSPISGHRSVSWYQQTPGQGLQFLFEYFSETQRNKGNFPGRFSGRQFSNSRSEMNVSTLELGDSALYLCASRAGTGLYEQYFGPGTRLTVT.

The J gene is TRBJ1-1, the V gene TRBV10-3, with 8 bases matching TRBD1. With 6 bases clipped from V and 2 bases from J, the junction kept 8 bases outside the gene matches. Per germline, CDR1 ENHRY and CDR2 SYGVKD. This CDR3 contains 15 residues. The CDR3: CAIRATGQVNTEAFF. The CDR3 DNA sequence: TGTGCCATCAGAGCAACGGGACAGGTAAACACTGAAGCTTTCTTT.

This clonotype has more than one count but fewer than ten. The chain combines TRBV10-3 with TRBJ2-3, with TRBD2 identical over 7 bases. V trimming: 6 bases; J trimming: 5 bases; junction bases outside the gene matches: 8. The CDR3 runs 14 residues. The germline gives CDR1 ENHRY, CDR2 SYGVKD. CDR3 DNA sequence: TGTGCCATCAGAGGACTAGAAGAAGGAGATACGCAGTATTTT. Protein: CAIRGLEEGDTQYF.

This clonotype was picked up a small number of times. The gene calls are TRBV5-5 and TRBJ2-7; 8 bases are shared with TRBD1. Germline V gene lookup returns CDR1 SGHKS and CDR2 YYEKEE (reference sequence). V was clipped by 0 bases and J by 6 bases; unmatched bases: 8. This CDR3 has 15 amino acids. The CDR3 loop is CASSLEGRGQGEQYF. Written as DNA, the CDR3 is TGTGCCAGCAGCTTGGAAGGCAGGGGGCAAGGCGAGCAGTACTTC.

As regards this clonotype: Since a much larger clone is just one base distant, this may be a read error. V and J are TRBV5-1 and TRBJ2-3; no definite D call. Trimming pared 4 bases from V and 9 bases from J, leaving 15 bases between. This CDR3 has 13 amino acids. Germline V gene data show CDR1 as SGHRS and CDR2 as YFSETQ. CDR3 nucleotides: TGCGCCAGCAGCCCGGACGGTATGGAGACGCAGTATTTT. It yields the protein CASSPDGMETQYF.

The J gene is TRBJ2-7, the V gene TRBV5-1; 9 bases map to TRBD2. Losses at the gene ends were 0 bases for V and 4 bases for J; bases not matched to a gene: 5. Germline lookup yields CDR1 SGHRS and CDR2 YFSETQ. The CDR3 runs to 15 residues. The CDR3 DNA follows: TGCGCCAGCAGCTTGGGTAGCGGGAGCGGTTACGAGCAGTACTTC. This sequence encodes CASSLGSGSGYEQYF.

This clonotype came up many times. This chain uses TRBV24-1 with TRBJ2-3, with D perhaps matching TRBD2 (5 bases). Germline V gene sequence: CDR1 KGHDR, CDR2 SFDVKD. V lost 3 bases to trimming and J lost 2 bases, with 8 bases between them. The CDR3 has 14 amino acids. CDR3 sequence: CATSDRTPTDTQYF. In DNA form, the CDR3 reads TGTGCCACCAGTGATCGGACTCCCACAGATACGCAGTATTTT.

J is TRBJ2-1 and V is TRBV5-1; 9 bases are a match to TRBD1. The CDR3 covers 18 residues. V gave up 1 base and J gave up 6 bases; unmatched junction bases: 14. Germline values: CDR1 SGHRS, CDR2 YFSETQ. CDR3 loop: CASSLIITFVTGGNEQFF. CDR3 in DNA: TGCGCCAGCAGCTTGATTATTACGTTTGTGACAGGGGGCAATGAGCAGTTCTTC.

This clonotype was counted a few times. This chain links TRBV7-3 with TRBJ1-3, with D perhaps matching TRBD1 (5 bases). The V end lost 5 bases, the J end lost 3 bases, and 8 bases lay between the germline ends. This CDR3 has 13 residues. CDR1 is SGHTA and CDR2 is FQGTGA in the germline V gene. For the CDR3, the DNA is TGTGCCAGCAGCCCAGACAGTGGAAACACCATATATTTT. Translation: CASSPDSGNTIYF. Full variable domain (outside the CDR3, taken from reference TRBV7-3 and TRBJ1-3): GAGVSQTPSNKVTEKGKYVELRCDPISGHTALYWYRQSLGQGPEFLIYFQGTGAADDSGLPNDRFFAVRPEGSVSTLKIQRTERGDSAVYLCASSPDSGNTIYFGEGSWLTVV.

Turning to this clonotype: At one end the junction does not follow the germline gene, possibly because of a read error. The gene calls are TRBV7-9 and TRBJ1-2, with TRBD1 matching over 9 bases. CDR1 is SEHNR, CDR2 FQNEAQ, per germline (reference sequence). This CDR3 comprises 16 residues. CDR3 region: CASSLGQGQGGFGHTF. CDR3 nucleotide sequence: TGTGCCAGCAGCTTAGGCCAGGGACAGGGCGGCTTTGGCCACACCTTC.

This chain uses TRBV18 with TRBJ1-5; 9 bases map to TRBD1. CDR1 KGHSH and CDR2 LQKENI come from the germline V gene. After removal of 4 bases from V and 6 bases from J, the junction contained 7 bases not matched to a gene. CDR3 length: 15 residues. CDR3 in DNA: TGTGCCAGCTCACTACCGGACAGGGGCAGTCAGCCCCAGCATTTT. Protein sequence: CASSLPDRGSQPQHF.

The V call is TRBV7-2, the J call TRBJ2-7; tentative D call: TRBD1 (5 bases). This CDR3 has 13 amino acids. Trimming shortened V by 2 bases and J by 3 bases, and 8 bases separated the two germline ends. Germline CDR1 and CDR2: SGHTA and FQGNSA. CDR3 DNA: TGTGCCAGCAGCTTACAGGGCCGCTACGAGCAGTACTTC. Translated: CASSLQGRYEQYF. Variable domain in full (rest from reference TRBV7-2 and TRBJ2-7): GAGVSQSPSNKVTEKGKDVELRCDPISGHTALYWYRQSLGQGLEFLIYFQGNSAPDKSGLPSDRFSAERTGGSVSTLTIQRTQQEDSAVYLCASSLQGRYEQYFGPGTRLTVT.

This clonotype has more than one count but fewer than ten. V usage is TRBV2 and J usage is TRBJ1-1; D remains unclear. The CDR3 loop spans 13 amino acids. Germline V CDR1 and CDR2: SNHLY, FYNNEI. V lost 7 bases and J lost 7, with 16 bases in between. The CDR3 region is CASMTQLISEAFF. DNA for the CDR3: TGTGCCAGCATGACGCAACTAATCAGTGAAGCTTTCTTT.

The CDR3 loop is CASTKGTILAKNIQYF. The CDR3 DNA is TGTGCCAGCACCAAGGGAACAATCCTAGCCAAAAACATTCAGTACTTC. The chain carries TRBV28 and TRBJ2-4; D remains ambiguous. This CDR3 contains 16 residues. Trimming cost V 7 bases and J 0 bases, with 16 bases left between them. Germline loops: CDR1 MDHEN, CDR2 SYDVKM. The whole variable domain, remainder taken from reference TRBV28 and TRBJ2-4, is DVKVTQSSRYLVKRTGEKVFLECVQDMDHENMFWYRQDPGLGLRLIYFSYDVKMKEKGDIPEGYSVSREKKERFSLILESASTNQTSMYLCASTKGTILAKNIQYFGAGTRLSVL.